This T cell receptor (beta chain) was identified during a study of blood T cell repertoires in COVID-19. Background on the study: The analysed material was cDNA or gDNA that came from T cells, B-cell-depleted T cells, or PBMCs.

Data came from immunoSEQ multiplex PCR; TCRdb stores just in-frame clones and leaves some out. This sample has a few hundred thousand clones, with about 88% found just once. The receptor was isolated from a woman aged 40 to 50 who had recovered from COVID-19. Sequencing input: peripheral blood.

The CDR3: CASRPSGRRSRETQYF. In DNA form, the CDR3 reads TGTGCCAGCAGACCTAGCGGGAGGAGGTCGCGGGAGACCCAGTACTTC. The chain is built from TRBV6-2 or TRBV6-3 and TRBJ2-5, with 11 bases matching TRBD2. The CDR3 totals 16 residues. Germline V gene data show CDR1 as MNHEY and CDR2 as SVGEGT. After removal of 6 bases from V and 5 bases from J, the junction contained 11 bases not matched to a gene.